Below are 15 T cell receptor beta chains sequenced from a single sample in a study of blood T cell repertoires in COVID-19. The assay was immunoSEQ multiplex PCR, and TCRdb's table has in-frame clones only and misses some. This table holds about 140,000 clones, 75% to 90% found once. Sequenced sample: peripheral blood. The receptors derive from a man aged 55 to 70 with active or convalescent COVID-19.

The V call is TRBV3-1 (or the pseudogene TRBV3-2), the J call TRBJ2-3; 13 bases map to TRBD2. The CDR3 has 16 amino acids. Germline CDR1 LGHDT, CDR2 YNNKEL (reference sequence). The ends lost 4 bases at V and 4 bases at J; junction bases unmatched: 5. CDR3 nucleotide sequence: TGTGCCAGCAGCCTCCGGACTAGCGGGAGCGCAGATACGCAGTATTTT. Protein product: CASSLRTSGSADTQYF.

The V and J genes are TRBV6-5 and TRBJ1-5, with unresolved D. Germline V gene data show CDR1 as MNHEY and CDR2 as SVGAGI. This CDR3 has 14 residues. V lost 5 bases to trimming and J lost 4 bases, with 12 bases between them. The CDR3 DNA reads as TGTGCCAGCAGTCCACTTCAACGGAATCAGCCCCAGCATTTT. Its translation: CASSPLQRNQPQHF.

This clone was seen only a few times. This chain links TRBV6-6 with TRBJ1-5; D call uncertain. The V and J ends lost 6 bases and 6 bases respectively, with 9 bases between them. Germline V gene lookup returns CDR1 MNHNY and CDR2 SVGAGI (reference sequence). This CDR3 is built from 12 residues. CDR3 sequence reads: CASSQEGQPQHF. The CDR3 DNA sequence: TGTGCCAGCAGCCAAGAGGGTCAGCCCCAGCATTTT.

The chain joins TRBV2 to TRBJ2-7; 7 positions match TRBD1. The V gene end was trimmed by 8 bases and the J gene end by 6 bases; junction bases not matched to a gene: 4. This CDR3 region has 11 residues. The V gene's germline CDR1 is SNHLY and CDR2 FYNNEI. The CDR3 region has the DNA TGTGCCAGCGAGGCAGGGGGCGAGCAGTACTTC. Its protein product is CASEAGGEQYF. The complete variable domain, with remaining parts taken from reference TRBV2 and TRBJ2-7, reads EPEVTQTPSHQVTQMGQEVILRCVPISNHLYFYWYRQILGQKVEFLVSFYNNEISEKSEIFDDQFSVERPDGSNFTLKIRSTKLEDSAMYFCASEAGGEQYFGPGTRLTVT.

The chain uses TRBV3-1 (or the pseudogene TRBV3-2) and TRBJ2-2; D is unclear. V was pared by 1 base and J by 0 bases, with 6 bases between. CDR1 and CDR2 from the germline V gene are LGHDT and YNNKEL (reference sequence). This CDR3 is 15 amino acids long. CDR3 region: CASSQGAANTGELFF. As DNA, the CDR3 is TGTGCCAGCAGCCAAGGGGCCGCGAACACCGGGGAGCTGTTTTTT.

The rearrangement uses TRBV28 and TRBJ2-3; 12 positions agree with TRBD2. The CDR3 loop spans 15 amino acids. Germline trimming cut 7 bases from V and 4 bases from J; bases unmatched to any gene: 6. Germline CDR1 reads MDHEN; CDR2 reads SYDVKM. In DNA form, the CDR3 reads TGTGCCAGCATTCCGACTAGCGGGAGACCAGATACGCAGTATTTT. It yields the protein CASIPTSGRPDTQYF.

The chain has TRBV4-1 and TRBJ2-2, with TRBD2 matching over 7 bases. Germline V gene sequence: CDR1 MGHRA, CDR2 YSYEKL. V dropped 1 base and J dropped 2; count of bases not matched to a gene: 4. This CDR3 is built from 16 residues. The CDR3 nucleotides read TGCGCCAGCAGCCAAGTCAGCGGGGTCAACACCGGGGAGCTGTTTTTT. Its translation is CASSQVSGVNTGELFF.

The V gene is TRBV28, the J gene TRBJ2-7, with 9 positions matching TRBD1. CDR1 is MDHEN, CDR2 SYDVKM, per germline. The CDR3 sequence is 14 residues long. V dropped 8 bases and J dropped 1; count of bases not matched to a gene: 6. The CDR3, as DNA: TGTGCCAGCGGCGGGGGACAGGGATCCTACGAGCAGTACTTC. It specifies CASGGGQGSYEQYF. The entire variable domain, with the rest obtained from reference TRBV28 and TRBJ2-7, is as follows: DVKVTQSSRYLVKRTGEKVFLECVQDMDHENMFWYRQDPGLGLRLIYFSYDVKMKEKGDIPEGYSVSREKKERFSLILESASTNQTSMYLCASGGGQGSYEQYFGPGTRLTVT.

V is TRBV5-1 and J is TRBJ2-1; 8 nucleotides align to TRBD1. Germline trimming cut 0 bases from V and 10 bases from J; bases unmatched to any gene: 9. CDR3 size: 15 residues. Germline CDR1 SGHRS, CDR2 YFSETQ. The CDR3 spells CASSLGHQGAGEQFF. The CDR3 DNA reads TGCGCCAGCAGCTTGGGTCATCAGGGGGCAGGCGAGCAGTTCTTC.

This chain joins TRBV10-3 and TRBJ2-3, with D perhaps matching TRBD1 (5 bases). Germline CDR1 and CDR2: ENHRY and SYGVKD. The CDR3 has 12 amino acids. Trimming removed 8 bases from V and 0 bases from J, with 6 bases in between. The CDR3 bases are TGTGCCATCCAGGGTAGCACAGATACGCAGTATTTT. Residues: CAIQGSTDTQYF.

J is TRBJ1-1 and V is TRBV6-2 or TRBV6-3; D not resolved. Deletions cut 0 bases from V and 1 base from J, with 9 bases between. The CDR3 is 15 amino acids. Germline CDR1 MNHEY, CDR2 SVGEGT. CDR3 sequence reads: CASSYSAGRNTEAFF. The DNA of the CDR3 is TGTGCCAGCAGTTACTCGGCGGGGAGGAACACTGAAGCTTTCTTT.

J is TRBJ2-3 and V is TRBV15; TRBD2 agrees at 10 bases. There are 15 residues in the CDR3. CDR1 is LNHNV and CDR2 is YYDKDF in the germline V gene (reference sequence). Germline trimming cut 3 bases from V and 3 bases from J; bases unmatched to any gene: 3. The CDR3 region is CATSRGLALTDTQYF. The CDR3 coding sequence is TGTGCCACCAGCAGGGGACTAGCGTTGACAGATACGCAGTATTTT.

This clone was seen a handful of times. The rearrangement uses TRBV4-2 and TRBJ1-2; D gene ambiguous. V lost 0 bases to trimming and J lost 7 bases, with 9 bases between them. Germline CDR1 LGHNA, CDR2 YNFKEQ. CDR3 size: 13 residues. This chain's CDR3 is CASSQEGGVGYTF. CDR3 nucleotides: TGTGCCAGCAGCCAAGAAGGCGGGGTTGGCTACACCTTC.

The V gene is TRBV29-1, the J gene TRBJ2-5, with TRBD1 as a possible D gene (6 bases). With 7 bases removed from V and 6 bases from J, the gap between germline ends came to 21 bases. Germline lookup yields CDR1 SQVTM and CDR2 ANQGSEA. The CDR3 extends over 14 amino acids. The CDR3 DNA is TGCAGCGCAGCGACCGGCACAGGGACGAAGACCCAGTACTTC. It encodes CSAATGTGTKTQYF.

This chain joins TRBV18 and TRBJ1-1; unclear D gene. The CDR3 runs 15 residues. Trimming removed 0 bases at V and 4 bases at J, with 12 bases between. Germline values: CDR1 KGHSH, CDR2 LQKENI. The CDR3 here is CASSPPWGGVTEAFF. For the CDR3, the DNA is TGTGCCAGCTCACCACCTTGGGGAGGTGTCACTGAAGCTTTCTTT.